What follows is one T cell receptor beta chain and its context. Its specificity is unknown. The repertoire was sequenced with immunoSEQ multiplex PCR; TCRdb's copy has only in-frame clones and lacks some. The repertoire holds about 14,000 clones, with about two thirds as singletons. Trimming stripped 4 bases from V and 2 bases from J, with 13 bases between. Germline V gives CDR1 SGHRS, CDR2 YFSETQ. The CDR3 is made up of 14 amino acids. The sample is drawn from a study of cytotoxic CD8 clonotypes in ibrutinib-treated CLL. Findings and caveats of the study: Exceeding age-matched healthy donors, baseline clonality also tracked the counts of circulating CD8+ T cells.

This chain connects TRBV5-1 to TRBJ2-7, with D possibly TRBD2 on 5 matching bases. The TCR originated in a human donor with chronic lymphocytic leukemia. The sample consisted of PBMCs, taken before ibrutinib treatment. CDR3 sequence reads: CASSITSTTYEQYF. The CDR3, as DNA: TGCGCCAGCAGCATTACTAGTACGACCTACGAGCAGTACTTC.